Sequencing of this T cell receptor beta chain was carried out in a study of OX40 agonist ivuxolimab in advanced cancers. Study-level information: Each patient was given ivuxolimab into a vein every 2 weeks, at 0.01 to 10 mg/kg. The study enrolled dose-escalation patients with hepatocellular carcinoma, melanoma, renal cell or head and neck cancer. Participants averaged around 60 years of age (range about 23 to 80) and were 82.7% male. Therapy given before enrollment (anti-PD-1, anti-PD-L1 or anti-CTLA-4) was allowed, and 30% to 50% had some.

CDR3 length: 16 residues. V was clipped by 3 bases and J by 8 bases, with 21 bases between them. Germline V CDR1 and CDR2: ENHRY, SYGVKD. Measured with immunoSEQ multiplex PCR; TCRdb has only the in-frame clones, and not every one. The sample includes 50,000 to 55,000 clones, 85% to 90% of them seen just once. The V call is TRBV10-3, the J call TRBJ2-3; D might be TRBD2 (7 bases). The clonotype comes from an adult with an advanced solid tumor such as melanoma, head and neck, liver or kidney cancer. The source was CD4+ or CD8+ T cells sorted from blood, collected in a trial of the OX40 agonist ivuxolimab. Here the CDR3 reads CAISERAGADGGTQYF. The CDR3 nucleotides are TGTGCCATCAGTGAACGGGCGGGGGCCGATGGAGGTACGCAGTATTTT.